A single sample is the source of the 19 T cell receptor beta chains below, sequenced in a study of blood T cell repertoires in COVID-19. Assay: immunoSEQ multiplex PCR; the TCRdb copy retains only in-frame clones and omits some. The sample gives around 260,000 clones, 75% to 90% of which show up once; approximately 0.85% is in the top ten. Sequenced material: peripheral blood. These receptors were taken from a woman aged 40 to 50 who had recovered from COVID-19.

The CDR3 sequence: CATSVGGSTGELFF. The CDR3, as DNA: TGTGCCACCAGTGTCGGGGGGAGCACCGGGGAGCTGTTTTTT. The gene calls are TRBV24-1 and TRBJ2-2; 7 bases align to TRBD2. The CDR3 is made up of 14 amino acids. Unmatched junction bases numbered 3, after V lost 5 bases and J lost 4 bases. The germline CDR1 and CDR2 sequences are KGHDR and SFDVKD.

V and J are TRBV19 and TRBJ2-5; 7 bases are a match to TRBD2. J gave up 0 bases and V 7 bases, and 2 bases lay outside the gene matches. Looked up from germline, CDR1 is LNHDA and CDR2 is SQIVND (reference sequence). This CDR3 is 13 amino acids long. CDR3 amino acids: CASTSGDQETQYF. The CDR3, as DNA: TGTGCCAGTACCAGCGGGGACCAAGAGACCCAGTACTTC.

DNA of the CDR3: TGTGCCTGGAGTCCCCTGATCGGCGAGCAGTACTTC. Translated: CAWSPLIGEQYF. The V call is TRBV30, the J call TRBJ2-7; D is unclear. Germline V gene sequence: CDR1 GTSNPN, CDR2 SVGIG (reference sequence). CDR3 length: 12 residues. V was clipped by 2 bases and J by 6 bases, with 11 bases between them.

This chain's CDR3 is CASSGTSTEQFF. As DNA, the CDR3 is TGTGCCAGCAGCGGGACTAGCACTGAGCAGTTCTTC. The chain links TRBV2 to TRBJ2-1; 9 bases map to TRBD2. The length of the CDR3 is 12 residues. Germline trimming cut 6 bases from V and 9 bases from J; bases unmatched to any gene: 3. Germline-derived CDR1 and CDR2 are SNHLY and FYNNEI.

The V gene is TRBV19, the J gene TRBJ2-7, with 9 bases fitting TRBD1. This CDR3 contains 14 residues. Germline trimming cut 6 bases from V and 4 bases from J; bases unmatched to any gene: 7. The germline gives CDR1 LNHDA, CDR2 SQIVND (reference sequence). The CDR3 reads CASSSPGTGYEQYF. In DNA, the CDR3 is TGTGCCAGTAGCAGTCCCGGGACAGGGTACGAGCAGTACTTC.

The chain uses TRBV7-3 and TRBJ1-2; a weak D match, TRBD1 (6 bases). CDR3 length equals 13 residues. Looked up from germline, CDR1 is SGHTA and CDR2 is FQGTGA. Between the trimmed V and J ends, which lost 2 bases and 8 bases, there was a span of 12 bases. The CDR3 reads CASSLYAGDGYTF. The CDR3 nucleotides are TGTGCCAGCAGCTTATATGCAGGGGACGGCTACACCTTC.

The rearrangement joins TRBV19 to TRBJ2-1; TRBD2 agrees at 11 bases. V shed 3 bases, J shed 8 bases, and the junction held 6 bases outside the gene matches. The CDR3 length is 15 residues. CDR1 and CDR2 (germline): LNHDA, SQIVND (reference sequence). This CDR3 reads CASSIGVAGGYEQFF. The CDR3 DNA follows: TGTGCCAGTAGTATTGGGGTAGCGGGAGGGTATGAGCAGTTCTTC.

This clone was seen only a few times. The CDR3 nucleotides read TGTGCCAGCTCATCGAGACAGCTTAATCAGCCCCAGCATTTT. This sequence encodes CASSSRQLNQPQHF. The V call is TRBV18, the J call TRBJ1-5, with a tentative D call TRBD1 (5 bases). CDR1 is KGHSH and CDR2 is LQKENI in the germline V gene. V shed 5 bases and J shed 4 bases, with 12 bases lying between them. CDR3 size: 14 residues.

The CDR3 spells CASSKIGGAGSDTQYF. As DNA, the CDR3 is TGTGCCAGCAGCAAAATAGGAGGGGCAGGGTCAGATACGCAGTATTTT. This chain uses TRBV21-1 with TRBJ2-3; the table's D call TRBD2 went unverified against the DNA. TRBV21-1 is noted as a pseudogene. The CDR3 has 16 residues.

V usage is TRBV27 and J usage is TRBJ2-1; 7 nucleotides align to TRBD2. V trimming: 8 bases; J trimming: 5 bases; junction bases outside the gene matches: 9. The germline gives CDR1 MNHEY, CDR2 SMNVEV (reference sequence). This CDR3 has 14 residues. The CDR3 region has the DNA TGTGCCAGCGCTTTTGTGGGAGGGCACAATGAGCAGTTCTTC. Encoded protein: CASAFVGGHNEQFF.

This clone was counted a single time. The chain recombines TRBV7-9 with TRBJ1-1; 9 bases are shared with TRBD1. The J segment lost 1 base and the V segment lost 5 bases, leaving 8 bases of the junction unmatched. The germline gives CDR1 SEHNR, CDR2 FQNEAQ (reference sequence). The CDR3 has 16 residues. In DNA form, the CDR3 reads TGTGCCAGCAGCCCACAGGGGGCATCGTGGAACACTGAAGCTTTCTTT. This encodes CASSPQGASWNTEAFF.

CDR3 protein: CASSLASGGEVGSPLHF. The CDR3 nucleotides read TGTGCCAGCAGCTTAGCGAGTGGGGGGGAGGTAGGATCACCCCTCCACTTT. The chain has TRBV7-2 and TRBJ1-6, with D possibly matching TRBD1 (5 bases). This CDR3 comprises 17 residues. Between the trimmed V and J ends, which lost 0 bases and 10 bases, there was a span of 19 bases. Germline CDR1 and CDR2: SGHTA and FQGNSA.

The chain employs TRBV29-1 and TRBJ2-1; 9 nucleotides match TRBD1. Germline CDR1 and CDR2: SQVTM and ANQGSEA. CDR3 length: 16 residues. J gave up 0 bases and V 0 bases, and 3 bases lay outside the gene matches. CDR3 in amino acids: CSVEEGTGSSYNEQFF. The CDR3, as DNA: TGCAGCGTTGAAGAGGGGACAGGGAGCTCCTACAATGAGCAGTTCTTC.

This chain connects TRBV6-1 to TRBJ2-5; D may be TRBD2 (5 bases). V was trimmed by 0 bases and J by 7 bases, leaving 12 bases between them. The CDR3 is made up of 14 amino acids. The germline V gene has CDR1 MNHNS and CDR2 SASEGT. CDR3 DNA sequence: TGTGCCAGCAGTGAAGCGCCAGGTGAGGGGACCCAGTACTTC. Residues: CASSEAPGEGTQYF.

This rearrangement joins TRBV7-9 to TRBJ1-1; 10 nucleotides agree with TRBD1. The CDR3 is 16 residues long. J was trimmed by 5 bases and V by 5 bases; bases with no gene match: 11. Germline lookup yields CDR1 SEHNR and CDR2 FQNEAQ (reference sequence). This chain's CDR3 is CASSGDRGLSWTEAFF. The CDR3 nucleotides read TGTGCCAGCAGCGGAGACAGGGGGCTTTCTTGGACTGAAGCTTTCTTT.

The chain combines TRBV21-1 with TRBJ1-2; TRBD1 is the table's D call, not checked against the DNA. TRBV21-1 is marked as a pseudogene. The CDR3 runs to 18 residues. The chain's CDR3 is CASSKVPRAPRGRYGYTF. CDR3 coding DNA: TGTGCCAGCAGCAAAGTACCCAGGGCGCCCAGGGGACGGTATGGCTACACCTTC.

V gene TRBV18 combines with J gene TRBJ2-6, with D tentatively TRBD1 (6 bases). Germline lookup yields CDR1 KGHSH and CDR2 LQKENI. CDR3 length: 16 residues. V gave up 6 bases and J gave up 3 bases, with 15 bases separating them. The CDR3 spells CASSMDSYGGANVLTF. The CDR3 DNA reads as TGTGCCAGCTCGATGGACAGCTACGGTGGGGCCAACGTCCTGACTTTC. Full variable domain (rest looked up from reference TRBV18 and TRBJ2-6): NAGVMQNPRHLVRRRGQEARLRCSPMKGHSHVYWYRQLPEEGLKFMVYLQKENIIDESGMPKERFSAEFPKEGPSILRIQQVVRGDSAAYFCASSMDSYGGANVLTFGAGSRLTVL.

The rearrangement links TRBV10-2 to TRBJ2-7, with 16 bases identical to TRBD2. Trimming took 3 bases from V and 7 from J; bases not matched to a gene: 18. This CDR3 has 20 amino acids. The V gene's germline CDR1 is WSHSY and CDR2 SAAADI. The CDR3 sequence is CASSDRSGTSGRAWGREQYF. In nucleotides, the CDR3 is TGCGCCAGCAGTGATCGCTCCGGGACTAGCGGGAGGGCTTGGGGAAGGGAGCAGTACTTC.

The chain uses TRBV5-1 and TRBJ2-3, with 8 bases that match TRBD1. The junction had 10 bases not matched to a gene; V was cut back by 6 bases and J by 4 bases. This CDR3 spans 15 amino acids. Looked up from germline, CDR1 is SGHRS and CDR2 is YFSETQ. CDR3 coding DNA: TGCGCCAGCATCATCGGACAGGGCGAGGCAGATACGCAGTATTTT. It encodes CASIIGQGEADTQYF.